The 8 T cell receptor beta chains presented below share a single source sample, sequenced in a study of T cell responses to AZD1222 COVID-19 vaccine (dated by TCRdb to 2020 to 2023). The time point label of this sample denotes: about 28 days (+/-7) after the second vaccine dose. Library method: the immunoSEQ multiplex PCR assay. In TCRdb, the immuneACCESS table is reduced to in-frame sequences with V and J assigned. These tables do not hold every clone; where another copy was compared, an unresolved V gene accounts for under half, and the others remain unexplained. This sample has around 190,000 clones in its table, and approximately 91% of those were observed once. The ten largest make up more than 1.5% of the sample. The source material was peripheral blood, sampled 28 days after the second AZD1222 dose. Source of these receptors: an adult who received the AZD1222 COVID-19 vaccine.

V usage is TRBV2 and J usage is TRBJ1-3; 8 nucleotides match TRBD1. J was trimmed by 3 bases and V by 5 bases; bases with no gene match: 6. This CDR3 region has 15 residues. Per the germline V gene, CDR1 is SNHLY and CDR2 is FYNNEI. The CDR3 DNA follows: TGTGCCAGCAGTCGGGACAGGCAGCTTGGAAACACCATATATTTT. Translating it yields CASSRDRQLGNTIYF.

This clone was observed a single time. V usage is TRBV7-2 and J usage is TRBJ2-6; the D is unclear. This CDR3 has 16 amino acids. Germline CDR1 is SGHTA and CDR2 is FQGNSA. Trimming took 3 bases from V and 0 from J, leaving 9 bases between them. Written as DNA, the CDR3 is TGTGCCAGCAGCTTCGCACGGCGCTCTGGGGCCAACGTCCTGACTTTC. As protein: CASSFARRSGANVLTF.

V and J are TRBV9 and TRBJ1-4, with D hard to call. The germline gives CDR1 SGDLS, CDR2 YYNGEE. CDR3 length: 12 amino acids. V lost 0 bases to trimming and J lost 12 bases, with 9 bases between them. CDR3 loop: CASSVGEGELFF. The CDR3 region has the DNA TGTGCCAGCAGCGTAGGAGAGGGCGAACTGTTTTTT.

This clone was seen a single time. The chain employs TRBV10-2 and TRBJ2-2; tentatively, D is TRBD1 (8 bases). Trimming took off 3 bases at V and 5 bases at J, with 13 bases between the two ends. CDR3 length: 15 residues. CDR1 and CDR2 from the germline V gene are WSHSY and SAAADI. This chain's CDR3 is CASSDGQGGTGELFF. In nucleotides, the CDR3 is TGCGCCAGCAGTGACGGACAGGGAGGGACCGGGGAGCTGTTTTTT.

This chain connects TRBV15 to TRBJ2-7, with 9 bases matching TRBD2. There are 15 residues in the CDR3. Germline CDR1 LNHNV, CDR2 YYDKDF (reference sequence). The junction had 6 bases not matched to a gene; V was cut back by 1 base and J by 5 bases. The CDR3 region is CATSRGSGRFDEQYF. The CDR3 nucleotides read TGTGCCACCAGCAGAGGGAGCGGGAGGTTCGACGAGCAGTACTTC.

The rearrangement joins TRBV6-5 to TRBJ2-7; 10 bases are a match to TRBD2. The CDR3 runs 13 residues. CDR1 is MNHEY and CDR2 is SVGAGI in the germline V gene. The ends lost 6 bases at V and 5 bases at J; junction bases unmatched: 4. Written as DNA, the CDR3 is TGTGCCAGCAGGAGCGGGGGGGCCCACGAGCAGTACTTC. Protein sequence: CASRSGGAHEQYF.

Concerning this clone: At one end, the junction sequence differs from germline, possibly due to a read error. The CDR3 nucleotides are TGTGCTAGCAGCTTTTACCAGCCCCAGCATTTT. Its translation is CASSFYQPQHF. The genes are TRBV7-7 and TRBJ1-5; D is unresolved. This CDR3 comprises 11 residues. Germline V lookup: CDR1 SSHAT, CDR2 FNYEAQ (reference sequence).

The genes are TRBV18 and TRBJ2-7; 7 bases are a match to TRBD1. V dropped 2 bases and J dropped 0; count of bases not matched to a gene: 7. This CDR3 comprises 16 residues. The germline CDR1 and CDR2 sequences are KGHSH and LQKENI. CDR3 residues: CASSPRQGKYSYEQYF. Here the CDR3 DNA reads TGTGCCAGCTCACCAAGACAGGGAAAATACTCCTACGAGCAGTACTTC.